These 32 T cell receptor beta chains share one sample of origin, sequenced in a study of Ad26.COV2.S vaccination and SARS-CoV-2 variants. Treatment given: 15 to 20 received Ad26.COV2.S at low or high dose, single or two shots; roughly five received placebo; per-sample allocation not given. Specimens were obtained on day 63 following the first vaccine or placebo injection. Libraries were prepared by immunoSEQ multiplex PCR; TCRdb keeps only in-frame clonotypes and omits some of them. The sample records around 450,000 clones, roughly 89% being singletons. Sequencing used peripheral blood, obtained in a trial of Ad26.COV2.S vaccine versus placebo. These receptors originate from a person between 18 and 59 years old who received the Ad26.COV2.S COVID-19 vaccine or a placebo.

This chain links TRBV5-6 with TRBJ2-1; tentatively, D is TRBD2 (6 bases). This CDR3 contains 15 residues. CDR1 and CDR2 from the germline V gene are SGHDT and YYEEEE. V was pared by 2 bases and J by 6 bases, with 15 bases between. The CDR3 nucleotides read TGTGCCAGCAGCTTTTGGACTATCAGGTCCAATGAGCAGTTCTTC. Its protein product is CASSFWTIRSNEQFF.

J is TRBJ2-5 and V is TRBV9; TRBD2 agrees at 8 bases. This CDR3 has 15 amino acids. Trimming removed 2 bases from V and 2 bases from J; junction bases left unmatched: 5. Germline CDR1 reads SGDLS; CDR2 reads YYNGEE. The DNA for the CDR3 is TGTGCCAGCAGCGTTTTTAGCGGGATGCAAGAGACCCAGTACTTC. Protein sequence: CASSVFSGMQETQYF.

This chain links TRBV28 with TRBJ2-7, with 7 bases identical to TRBD1. Germline CDR1 reads MDHEN; CDR2 reads SYDVKM. The CDR3 runs 17 residues. Trimming removed 3 bases from V and 2 bases from J; junction bases left unmatched: 13. CDR3 nucleotides: TGTGCCAGCAGTTTCAGTCCTCAGGACAGGCAACCCTACGAGCAGTACTTC. Translated: CASSFSPQDRQPYEQYF.

The chain uses TRBV7-8 and TRBJ1-5; D is unresolved. Trimming cost V 5 bases and J 0 bases, with 11 bases left between them. CDR1 SGHVS and CDR2 FQNEAQ come from the germline V gene. The CDR3 extends over 15 amino acids. The CDR3 here is CASSPPWNSNQPQHF. CDR3 in DNA: TGTGCCAGCAGCCCCCCGTGGAATAGCAATCAGCCCCAGCATTTT.

This clone was counted only a few times. J is TRBJ2-2 and V is TRBV7-3; TRBD2 matches 8 bases. The CDR3 loop spans 16 amino acids. Germline trimming cut 4 bases from V and 6 bases from J; bases unmatched to any gene: 10. Germline loops: CDR1 SGHTA, CDR2 FQGTGA. Here the CDR3 DNA reads TGTGCCAGCAGCTCCCAACTAGCGGATGGTCCCGGGGAGCTGTTTTTT. Amino acid sequence: CASSSQLADGPGELFF.

This sequence joins TRBV20-1 and TRBJ2-5; no clear D. V lost 8 bases and J 6 bases, leaving 13 bases between the germline ends. The CDR3 runs to 11 residues. Germline CDR1 reads DFQATT; CDR2 reads SNEGSKA (reference sequence). In DNA form, the CDR3 reads TGCAGTTACCGCGGCGTGAAGACCCAGTACTTC. It yields the protein CSYRGVKTQYF.

This rearrangement joins TRBV5-4 to TRBJ2-3; 7 positions agree with TRBD2. V shed 6 bases, J shed 0 bases, and the junction held 10 bases outside the gene matches. This CDR3 spans 16 amino acids. Germline CDR1 reads SGHNT; CDR2 reads YYREEE (reference sequence). DNA for the CDR3: TGTGCCAGCACCCTTGCGGGGGTCCTGAGCACAGATACGCAGTATTTT. It yields the protein CASTLAGVLSTDTQYF.

This chain links TRBV10-1 with TRBJ2-5; perhaps TRBD2 as D (5 bases). The CDR3 totals 15 residues. Between the trimmed V and J ends, which lost 8 bases and 1 base, there was a span of 17 bases. CDR1 is WNHNN and CDR2 is SYGVQD in the germline V gene (reference sequence). DNA for the CDR3: TGCGCCAGCCCCCCGGGGAAATCCACCCAAGAGACCCAGTACTTC. Protein sequence: CASPPGKSTQETQYF.

The gene calls are TRBV18 and TRBJ2-7, with TRBD1 identical over 7 bases. This CDR3 has 13 residues. Germline-derived CDR1 and CDR2 are KGHSH and LQKENI. J gave up 4 bases and V 5 bases, and 5 bases lay outside the gene matches. CDR3 DNA sequence: TGTGCCAGCTCAGCTCAGGGACAGTACGAGCAGTACGTC. Protein: CASSAQGQYEQYV.

The chain is built from TRBV19 and TRBJ1-1, with D possibly TRBD1 on 5 matching bases. Germline V gene sequence: CDR1 LNHDA, CDR2 SQIVND (reference sequence). The germline V and J ends were trimmed by 5 bases and 0 bases, with 10 bases remaining between them. The CDR3 extends over 14 amino acids. The CDR3 nucleotides are TGTGCCAGTAGTCCAGGGTTCCTGAACACTGAAGCTTTCTTT. Protein product: CASSPGFLNTEAFF. Supplemented by reference TRBV19 and TRBJ1-1, the full variable domain reads DGGITQSPKYLFRKEGQNVTLSCEQNLNHDAMYWYRQDPGQGLRLIYYSQIVNDFQKGDIAEGYSVSREKKESFPLTVTSAQKNPTAFYLCASSPGFLNTEAFFGQGTRLTVV.

The rearrangement uses TRBV5-5 and TRBJ2-2, with D perhaps matching TRBD2 (6 bases). The CDR3 is 15 residues long. The V end lost 2 bases, the J end lost 2 bases, and 10 bases lay between the germline ends. CDR1 and CDR2 (germline): SGHKS, YYEKEE (reference sequence). CDR3 bases: TGTGCCAGCAGCTTTTACGGGAGTAACACCGGGGAGCTGTTTTTT. As protein: CASSFYGSNTGELFF.

The chain uses TRBV10-2 and TRBJ2-1; D is perhaps TRBD2 (7 bases). V lost 6 bases, J lost 6 bases, and 18 bases lay in between. The CDR3 contains 15 residues. The V gene's germline CDR1 is WSHSY and CDR2 SAAADI. DNA for the CDR3: TGCGCCAGCAGGGGGAGGGGGGCCGACGCCAATGAGCAGTTCTTC. This codes for CASRGRGADANEQFF.

V usage is TRBV12-3 or TRBV12-4 and J usage is TRBJ1-2, with TRBD1 matching over 8 bases. The CDR3 loop spans 12 amino acids. With V trimmed by 6 bases and J by 6 bases, 3 bases remained unmatched. CDR3 bases: TGTGCCAGCAGGGGACAGGAGCATGGCTACACCTTC. This sequence encodes CASRGQEHGYTF.

This clone was seen just once. J is TRBJ2-1 and V is TRBV5-1; 10 bases map to TRBD2. The germline gives CDR1 SGHRS, CDR2 YFSETQ. Trimming at V came to 1 base and at J to 8 bases, leaving 9 bases not matched to a gene. The CDR3 runs to 16 residues. CDR3 region: CASSLNYGTSDHEQFF. CDR3 in DNA: TGCGCCAGCAGCTTGAACTACGGGACTAGCGATCATGAGCAGTTCTTC.

The rearrangement uses TRBV30 and TRBJ1-6, with TRBD1 as a possible D gene (6 bases). Deletions cut 2 bases from V and 5 bases from J, with 22 bases between. The CDR3 runs to 18 residues. Germline values: CDR1 GTSNPN, CDR2 SVGIG (reference sequence). The CDR3 protein is CAWSYRGGRPPNNSPLHF. The CDR3, as DNA: TGTGCCTGGAGTTACCGAGGGGGTAGACCTCCCAATAATTCACCCCTCCACTTT.

This sequence joins TRBV11-3 and TRBJ2-5; D not resolved. CDR1 and CDR2 (germline): SGHNT, YENEEA. Trimming removed 5 bases at V and 0 bases at J, with 10 bases between. This CDR3 is 14 amino acids long. This CDR3 is CASSDRRYQETQYF. The CDR3 bases are TGTGCCAGCAGCGACCGACGGTACCAAGAGACCCAGTACTTC.

This sequence joins TRBV3-1 (or the pseudogene TRBV3-2) and TRBJ1-2, with D possibly matching TRBD1 (5 bases). Germline CDR1 reads LGHDT; CDR2 reads YNNKEL (reference sequence). The CDR3 consists of 15 residues. The V and J ends lost 4 bases and 5 bases respectively, with 17 bases between them. CDR3 in DNA: TGTGCCAGCAGCCTAGGCCAGGGTTTAGGGTATGGCTACACCTTC. Encoded protein: CASSLGQGLGYGYTF.

The J gene is TRBJ2-5, the V gene TRBV6-2 or TRBV6-3; D gene unclear. The CDR3 runs 15 residues. V was clipped by 0 bases and J by 3 bases, with 11 bases between them. Germline CDR1 reads MNHEY; CDR2 reads SVGEGT. The CDR3 sequence is CASSYSEPIKETQYF. The CDR3 DNA reads TGTGCCAGCAGTTACTCGGAGCCAATAAAAGAGACCCAGTACTTC.

The rearrangement links TRBV6-5 to TRBJ2-3; the D call may be TRBD1 or TRBD2 (5 bases each). V was trimmed by 4 bases and J by 2 bases, leaving 10 bases between them. The CDR3 totals 14 residues. CDR1 is MNHEY and CDR2 is SVGAGI in the germline V gene. The CDR3 DNA sequence: TGTGCCAGCAGTTTCGGGACGAACACAGATACGCAGTATTTT. Translating it yields CASSFGTNTDTQYF.

V usage is TRBV7-9 and J usage is TRBJ2-5; 9 bases fit TRBD1. This CDR3 comprises 17 residues. Trimming removed 5 bases from V and 3 bases from J; junction bases left unmatched: 13. Per the germline V gene, CDR1 is SEHNR and CDR2 is FQNEAQ (reference sequence). This chain's CDR3 is CASSLRQGGLGKETQYF. The CDR3 DNA is TGTGCCAGCAGCCTCCGACAGGGGGGCCTGGGGAAAGAGACCCAGTACTTC. The whole variable domain, filled in from reference TRBV7-9 and TRBJ2-5, reads DTGVSQNPRHKITKRGQNVTFRCDPISEHNRLYWYRQTLGQGPEFLTYFQNEAQLEKSRLLSDRFSAERPKGSFSTLEIQRTEQGDSAMYLCASSLRQGGLGKETQYFGPGTRLLVL.

The chain couples TRBV27 to TRBJ1-2; D possibly corresponds to TRBD1 (5 bases). The V end lost 5 bases, the J end lost 1 base, and 8 bases lay between the germline ends. This CDR3 has 13 amino acids. Per the germline V gene, CDR1 is MNHEY and CDR2 is SMNVEV (reference sequence). CDR3 in DNA: TGTGCCAGCAGTCCCCAGGGTAACTATGGCTACACCTTC. Translating it yields CASSPQGNYGYTF.

Regarding this clone: One end of the junction fails to match germline, which may point to a read error. The chain recombines TRBV7-7 with TRBJ2-2, with D unresolved. This CDR3 contains 15 residues. Germline CDR1 is SSHAT and CDR2 is FNYEAQ (reference sequence). CDR3 sequence reads: CASSLTRFHTGELFF. The DNA for the CDR3 is TGTGCTAGCAGCTTAACCAGGTTCCACACCGGGGAGCTGTTTTTT.

The V call is TRBV5-1, the J call TRBJ2-7; 9 nucleotides agree with TRBD2. V gave up 4 bases and J gave up 6 bases; unmatched junction bases: 8. This CDR3 contains 14 residues. Germline assignment: CDR1 SGHRS and CDR2 YFSETQ. The CDR3 DNA reads TGCGCCAGCAGCCTGGGTCTAGCGGGGCTCGAGCAGTACTTC. Translated, it gives CASSLGLAGLEQYF.

The gene calls are TRBV7-9 and TRBJ2-5; 8 nucleotides align to TRBD1. V lost 4 bases, J lost 2 bases, and 6 bases stayed unmatched. Germline lookup yields CDR1 SEHNR and CDR2 FQNEAQ (reference sequence). This CDR3 is built from 15 residues. In nucleotides, the CDR3 is TGTGCCAGCAGCTCCGGACAGGGTCCACAAGAGACCCAGTACTTC. It is translated as CASSSGQGPQETQYF. Drawing the rest from reference TRBV7-9 and TRBJ2-5, the complete variable domain is DTGVSQNPRHKITKRGQNVTFRCDPISEHNRLYWYRQTLGQGPEFLTYFQNEAQLEKSRLLSDRFSAERPKGSFSTLEIQRTEQGDSAMYLCASSSGQGPQETQYFGPGTRLLVL.

V and J are TRBV6-5 and TRBJ1-2; the D gene is possibly TRBD1 (6 bases). V lost 8 bases and J 8 bases, leaving 21 bases between the germline ends. Germline V gene lookup returns CDR1 MNHEY and CDR2 SVGAGI. The CDR3 is 14 amino acids. CDR3 in amino acids: CASHYLGQALGYTF. CDR3 bases: TGTGCCAGCCATTACTTGGGACAAGCGCTGGGCTACACCTTC.

The chain uses TRBV7-6 and TRBJ1-1, with D maybe TRBD1 (6 bases). V gave up 5 bases and J gave up 0 bases, with 10 bases separating them. The CDR3 spans 14 residues. The germline gives CDR1 SGHVS, CDR2 FNYEAQ. The CDR3 reads CASSADSMNTEAFF. CDR3 nucleotides: TGTGCCAGCAGCGCGGACAGCATGAACACTGAAGCTTTCTTT. Full variable domain (rest looked up from reference TRBV7-6 and TRBJ1-1): GAGVSQSPRYKVTKRGQDVALRCDPISGHVSLYWYRQALGQGPEFLTYFNYEAQQDKSGLPNDRFSAERPEGSISTLTIQRTEQRDSAMYRCASSADSMNTEAFFGQGTRLTVV.

V gene TRBV6-1 combines with J gene TRBJ1-5; D call uncertain. The CDR3 runs 13 residues. Germline V gives CDR1 MNHNS, CDR2 SASEGT. The V and J ends lost 3 bases and 7 bases respectively, with 10 bases between them. This CDR3 reads CASSDSLGQPQHF. The CDR3, as DNA: TGTGCCAGCAGTGATAGTTTGGGGCAGCCCCAGCATTTT.

This chain connects TRBV19 to TRBJ2-1; the D is unclear. Germline CDR1 and CDR2: LNHDA and SQIVND (reference sequence). Deletions cut 7 bases from V and 3 bases from J, with 13 bases between. CDR3 length: 14 residues. The CDR3 DNA sequence: TGTGCCAGTAAGCCAGCCGTTTTCTACAATGAGCAGTTCTTC. It specifies CASKPAVFYNEQFF. The full variable domain, in which reference TRBV19 and TRBJ2-1 provide the parts outside the CDR3, is DGGITQSPKYLFRKEGQNVTLSCEQNLNHDAMYWYRQDPGQGLRLIYYSQIVNDFQKGDIAEGYSVSREKKESFPLTVTSAQKNPTAFYLCASKPAVFYNEQFFGPGTRLTVL.

The CDR3 DNA reads as TGTGCCAGCAGCCTGGCGGGGGCAGGTGGCTACACCTTC. It codes for CASSLAGAGGYTF. The rearrangement joins TRBV7-3 to TRBJ1-2; D possibly corresponds to TRBD1 (6 bases). The germline V gene encodes CDR1 SGHTA and CDR2 FQGTGA. The CDR3 totals 13 residues. Trimming left V 5 bases short and J 7 bases short, with 14 bases between.

The genes are TRBV2 and TRBJ1-1; 8 positions match TRBD1. Per the germline V gene, CDR1 is SNHLY and CDR2 is FYNNEI. Trimming cost V 6 bases and J 5 bases; bases outside gene matches: 14. The CDR3 sequence is 16 residues long. The CDR3 DNA is TGTGCCAGCAGGAAACGACAGGGGCCTCCCGGGACTGAAGCTTTCTTT. It translates to CASRKRQGPPGTEAFF. The entire variable domain, with the rest obtained from reference TRBV2 and TRBJ1-1, is as follows: EPEVTQTPSHQVTQMGQEVILRCVPISNHLYFYWYRQILGQKVEFLVSFYNNEISEKSEIFDDQFSVERPDGSNFTLKIRSTKLEDSAMYFCASRKRQGPPGTEAFFGQGTRLTVV.

V is TRBV28 and J is TRBJ2-3; unclear D gene. Per the germline V gene, CDR1 is MDHEN and CDR2 is SYDVKM. V lost 6 bases and J lost 1, with 8 bases in between. The CDR3 runs to 13 residues. This CDR3 is CASRSGGTDTQYF. CDR3 in DNA: TGTGCCAGCAGGTCCGGTGGCACAGATACGCAGTATTTT. Complete variable domain (other parts from reference TRBV28 and TRBJ2-3): DVKVTQSSRYLVKRTGEKVFLECVQDMDHENMFWYRQDPGLGLRLIYFSYDVKMKEKGDIPEGYSVSREKKERFSLILESASTNQTSMYLCASRSGGTDTQYFGPGTRLTVL.

In this sample, this clone turned up a few times. J is TRBJ1-5 and V is TRBV11-2; D not resolved. Germline lookup yields CDR1 SGHAT and CDR2 FQNNGV. This CDR3 contains 12 residues. Trimming stripped 3 bases from V and 5 bases from J, with 5 bases between. CDR3 amino acids: CASSFEDQPQHF. CDR3 DNA: TGTGCCAGCAGCTTTGAGGATCAGCCCCAGCATTTT.